This T cell receptor (beta chain) is drawn from a study of blood T cell repertoires in COVID-19 (dated by TCRdb to 2020 to 2022). For context, the study as a whole: Samples covering the acute and convalescent phases of COVID-19 were provided by collaborators in the United States, Italy and Spain. The prospective study material was composed of cDNA or gDNA derived from T cells, B-cell-depleted T cells, or PBMCs. Subjects who had been exposed to COVID-19, were actively infected with it, or had recovered from it provided the deeply sampled blood TCRbeta repertoires that made up the dataset. A freely available public database, intended as a resource for researchers studying the immune response to SARS-CoV-2, is where the repertoires were released. Samples came from the ongoing ImmuneRACE study (first 160 participants) plus 1,254 subjects from 6 global collaborators. Sample metadata almost always included a de-identified subject ID, COVID-19 status, age in years and sex. Where HLA class I and class II types were available, the types were taken from metadata supplied by the sample provider, not from assay-based typing.

The collaborating institutions used their own protocols to collect whole blood in K2EDTA tubes. Collaborator samples were shipped for TCRbeta analysis as frozen whole blood, isolated PBMCs, or DNA extracted from either sample type. The full study reports these points: The quantity of clinical and demographic metadata differed by source and by participant and was supplied without curation.

With respect to this clone: The clone's antigen remains unknown. Base quality data are lacking; no much larger clone is found one base away.

For CDR1 and CDR2, the germline V gene lists SGHRS and YFSETQ. At the junction V is shortened by 1 base and J by 5 bases; bases outside the gene matches: 7. Measured from the cysteine to the phenylalanine, the CDR3 is 15 residues long. The CDR3 DNA has 45 bases and is translated from base 1. The immunoSEQ Assay, a bias-controlled multiplex PCR, was used to amplify TCRbeta CDR3 regions from genomic DNA. Per the authors' processing: The number of nucleated cells in each sample was estimated from the amplification of reference gene primers within the assay. To quantify the absolute abundance of each unique TCRbeta CDR3 rearrangement, sequence reads were collapsed and filtered. For each sample, productive Simpson clonality was calculated as the square root of Simpson's diversity index over productive rearrangements. The table comes from immuneACCESS by way of TCRdb, which keeps in-frame sequences with V and J called. Part of the clones is missing from these tables; in studies checked, under half for an unresolved V gene and the rest for unknown reasons. V and J calls and clone size are given by that table; D and trimming were obtained from the DNA. The sample contains 130,000 to 150,000 clones, roughly 79% of them found a single time. The ten largest clones add up to more than 7% of the sample.

This receptor chain uses TRBV5-1 and TRBJ2-3, with 7 middle bases fitting TRBD2. The sample comprised peripheral blood. The sequence derives from a human donor with acute or convalescent COVID-19. The donor label of this sample is uncertain. In nucleotide form, the sequence is TGCGCCAGCAGCTTGAACGGCGGGGGTGGAGATACGCAGTATTTT. Its translation reads: CASSLNGGGGDTQYF.